The entry below describes one T cell receptor beta chain. This specimen belongs to a study of blood T cell repertoires in COVID-19. The protocol was immunoSEQ multiplex PCR, while the TCRdb copy is restricted to in-frame clones and leaves out a portion. In the table there are approximately 100,000 clones, around 87% of which are singletons. The CDR3 extends over 16 amino acids. V lost 3 bases, J lost 1 base, and 14 bases lay in between. Germline V gives CDR1 WNHNN, CDR2 SYGVQD (reference sequence). The clonotype comes from a woman in her twenties or thirties with acute or convalescent COVID-19. Input material: peripheral blood. The V and J genes are TRBV10-1 and TRBJ2-3, with TRBD2 as a possible D gene (5 bases). CDR3 amino acids: CASSDERRDGTDTQYF. The DNA of the CDR3 is TGCGCCAGCAGTGATGAGCGGAGAGACGGCACAGATACGCAGTATTTT.